This T cell receptor (beta chain) was recorded in a study of blood T cells in healthy people across ages. The use of a sample-barcoded 5' primer and a J-beta primer mix characterized a second PCR of about 7 to 12 cycles. TCRdb reprocessed the 5' RACE reads via MiXCR and lists one record per CDR3 protein. Of 1.5 million to 2 million distinct CDR3 sequences in the sample, about 28% are singletons; the top ten hold about 7.7%. The germline V gene encodes CDR1 KGHDR and CDR2 SFDVKD. CDR3 length: 16 residues. V shed 7 bases and J shed 1 base, with 16 bases lying between them. The receptor comes from a woman in her twenties or thirties in good health. The gene calls are TRBV24-1 and TRBJ2-1; D uncertain. Sample: blood. The CDR3 coding sequence is TGTGCCACCAGAGGTGGTGGTGGCAGGTCCTACAATGAGCAGTTCTTC. Protein: CATRGGGGRSYNEQFF.